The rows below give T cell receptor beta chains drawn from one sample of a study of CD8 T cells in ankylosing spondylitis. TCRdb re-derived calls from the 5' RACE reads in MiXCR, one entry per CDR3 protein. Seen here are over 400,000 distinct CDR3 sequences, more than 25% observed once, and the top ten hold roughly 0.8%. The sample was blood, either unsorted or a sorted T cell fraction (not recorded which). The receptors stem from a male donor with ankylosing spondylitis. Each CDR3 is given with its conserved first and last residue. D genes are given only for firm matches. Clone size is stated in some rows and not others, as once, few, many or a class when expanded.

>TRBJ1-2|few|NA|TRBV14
CASSRQSGYGYTF
TGTGCCAGCAGCCGCCAGTCTGGCTATGGCTACACCTTC
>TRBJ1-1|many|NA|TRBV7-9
CASSLEGGTEAFF
TGTGCCAGCAGTTTGGAGGGGGGGACTGAAGCTTTCTTT
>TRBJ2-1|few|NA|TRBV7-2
CASSLAWGPVFF
TGTGCCAGCAGCTTAGCGTGGGGCCCGGTCTTCTTC
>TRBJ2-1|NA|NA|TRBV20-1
CSARLAPKDNEQFF
TGCAGTGCACGTCTAGCGCCCAAGGACAATGAGCAGTTCTTC
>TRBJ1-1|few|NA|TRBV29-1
CSVVTPGVTTEAFF
TGCAGCGTTGTTACGCCAGGGGTTACCACTGAAGCTTTCTTT
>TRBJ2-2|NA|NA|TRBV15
CATSRDRRNTGELFF
TGTGCCACCAGCAGAGATAGGCGGAACACCGGGGAGCTGTTTTTT
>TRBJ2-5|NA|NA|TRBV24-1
CATSDPQGGPQYF
TGTGCCACCAGTGATCCACAAGGGGGTCCCCAGTACTTC
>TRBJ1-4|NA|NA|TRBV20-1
CSAVGPTNEKLFF
TGCAGTGCTGTCGGACCAACTAATGAAAAACTGTTTTTT
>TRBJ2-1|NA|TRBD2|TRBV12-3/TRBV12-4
CASSSSFGAGGPAYNEQFF
TGTGCCAGCAGTTCGAGTTTTGGAGCGGGAGGGCCCGCCTACAATGAGCAGTTCTTC
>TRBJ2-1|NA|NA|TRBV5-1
CASRLEGNEQFF
TGCGCCAGCAGATTGGAAGGGAATGAGCAGTTCTTC
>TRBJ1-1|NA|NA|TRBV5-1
CASSLLVVDTEAFF
TGCGCCAGCAGCTTGTTAGTTGTTGACACTGAAGCTTTCTTT
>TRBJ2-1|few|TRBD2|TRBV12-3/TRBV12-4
CASSLGGLAGDNEQFF
TGTGCCAGCAGCCTCGGGGGGCTAGCGGGAGACAATGAGCAGTTCTTC
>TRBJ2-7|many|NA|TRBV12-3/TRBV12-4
CASRRGAYEQYF
TGTGCCAGCAGAAGGGGGGCCTACGAGCAGTACTTC
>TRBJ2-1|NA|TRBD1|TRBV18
CASSPGQGQYNEQFF
TGTGCCAGCTCACCAGGACAGGGGCAGTACAATGAGCAGTTCTTC
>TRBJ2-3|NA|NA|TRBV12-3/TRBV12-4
CASIPRVLTDTQYF
TGTGCCAGCATCCCCCGTGTCTTGACAGATACGCAGTATTTT
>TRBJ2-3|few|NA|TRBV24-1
CATSDFTGSRRGGTDTQYF
TGTGCCACCAGTGATTTCACAGGCTCCAGACGAGGAGGCACAGATACGCAGTATTTT
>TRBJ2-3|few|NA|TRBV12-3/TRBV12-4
CASSLTNTQYF
TGTGCCAGCAGCTTAACGAATACGCAGTATTTT
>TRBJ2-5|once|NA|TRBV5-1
CASSLVGGYETQYF
TGCGCCAGCAGCTTGGTCGGGGGATACGAGACCCAGTACTTC
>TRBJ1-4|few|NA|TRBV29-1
CSVLGVSEKLFF
TGCAGCGTCCTTGGGGTCAGTGAAAAACTGTTTTTT
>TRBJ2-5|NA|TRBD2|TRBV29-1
CSGSGLATAQYF
TGCAGCGGCTCGGGACTAGCGACGGCCCAGTACTTC
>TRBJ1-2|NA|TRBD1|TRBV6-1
CASSGSRGDRRIYGYTF
TGTGCCAGCAGTGGATCCAGGGGGGACAGAAGAATTTATGGCTACACCTTC
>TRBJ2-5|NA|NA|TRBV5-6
CASSLRGNGETQYF
TGTGCCAGCAGCTTGCGGGGGAACGGTGAGACCCAGTACTTC
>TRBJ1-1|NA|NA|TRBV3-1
CASSHFPEGDTEAFF
TGTGCCAGCAGCCACTTTCCAGAGGGGGACACTGAAGCTTTCTTT
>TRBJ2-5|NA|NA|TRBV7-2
CASSLQGIGGTQYF
TGTGCCAGCAGCTTGCAGGGTATTGGAGGGACCCAGTACTTC
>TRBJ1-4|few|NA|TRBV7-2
CASSFDGLNEKLFF
TGTGCCAGCAGCTTCGACGGCCTAAATGAAAAACTGTTTTTT
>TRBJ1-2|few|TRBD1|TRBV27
CASSLRDRGSRYGYTF
TGTGCCAGCAGTTTAAGGGACAGGGGATCACGGTATGGCTACACCTTC
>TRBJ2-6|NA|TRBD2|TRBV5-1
CASSLSGGADVLTF
TGCGCCAGCAGCTTGTCCGGGGGGGCTGACGTCCTGACTTTC
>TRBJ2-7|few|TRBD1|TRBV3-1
CASSQDRGSSYEQYF
TGTGCCAGCAGCCAAGACAGGGGGAGCTCCTACGAGCAGTACTTC
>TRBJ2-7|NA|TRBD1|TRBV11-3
CASSQRQGAYEQYF
TGTGCCAGCAGCCAAAGACAGGGAGCCTACGAGCAGTACTTC
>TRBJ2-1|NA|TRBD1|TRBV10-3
CAISGGQEYNEQFF
TGTGCCATCAGTGGCGGACAGGAGTACAATGAGCAGTTCTTC
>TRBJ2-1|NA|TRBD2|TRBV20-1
CSARTRAWMGDNEQFF
TGCAGTGCCAGGACTAGAGCCTGGATGGGTGACAATGAGCAGTTCTTC
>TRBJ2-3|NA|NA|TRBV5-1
CASSPVLLTDTQYF
TGCGCCAGCAGCCCCGTACTTCTCACAGATACGCAGTATTTT
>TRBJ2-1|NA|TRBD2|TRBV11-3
CASSPTGTSYNEQFF
TGTGCCAGCAGCCCCACCGGGACTAGCTACAATGAGCAGTTCTTC
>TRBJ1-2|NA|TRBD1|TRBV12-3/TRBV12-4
CASSRGQGRTLGYGYTF
TGTGCCAGCAGCAGGGGACAGGGTAGAACTCTGGGCTATGGCTACACCTTC
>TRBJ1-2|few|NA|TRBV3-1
CASSQEGVNYGYTF
TGTGCCAGCAGCCAAGAGGGGGTTAACTATGGCTACACCTTC
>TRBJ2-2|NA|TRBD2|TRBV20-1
CSARWGAGGDRELFF
TGCAGTGCTAGATGGGGTGCGGGGGGCGACAGGGAGCTGTTTTTT
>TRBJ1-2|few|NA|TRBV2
CASSDRDYGYTF
TGTGCCAGCTCCGACAGAGACTATGGCTACACCTTC
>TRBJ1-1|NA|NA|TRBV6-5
CASSYPLGGSNTEAFF
TGTGCCAGCAGTTACCCTCTGGGCGGATCCAACACTGAAGCTTTCTTT
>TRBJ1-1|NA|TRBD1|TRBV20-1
CSAQGQVNTEAFF
TGCAGTGCGCAGGGACAGGTGAACACTGAAGCTTTCTTT
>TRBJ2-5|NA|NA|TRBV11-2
CASSFNPGKQETQYF
TGTGCCAGCAGCTTCAACCCCGGAAAACAAGAGACCCAGTACTTC
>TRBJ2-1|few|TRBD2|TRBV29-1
CSALFLAGVVQFF
TGCAGCGCTCTCTTCCTAGCGGGAGTAGTGCAGTTCTTC
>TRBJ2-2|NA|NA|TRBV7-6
CASSLGRVNTGELFF
TGTGCCAGCAGCTTAGGCAGGGTAAACACCGGGGAGCTGTTTTTT
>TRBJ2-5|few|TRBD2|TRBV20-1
CSARVAGEGRETQYF
TGCAGTGCTAGAGTAGCGGGGGAGGGCCGGGAGACCCAGTACTTC
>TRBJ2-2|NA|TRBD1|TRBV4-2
CASSQTTGGPTGELFF
TGTGCCAGCAGCCAGACGACAGGGGGCCCCACCGGGGAGCTGTTTTTT
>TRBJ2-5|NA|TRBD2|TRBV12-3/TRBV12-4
CASSLTSGSTKTQYF
TGTGCCAGCAGTTTAACTAGCGGGAGTACGAAGACCCAGTACTTC
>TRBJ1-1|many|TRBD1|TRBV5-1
CASSLVQGDTEAFF
TGCGCCAGCAGCTTGGTGCAGGGGGACACTGAAGCTTTCTTT
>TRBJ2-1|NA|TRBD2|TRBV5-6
CASSLSLAGGPRYNEQFF
TGTGCCAGCAGCTTGAGTCTAGCGGGAGGGCCTCGTTACAATGAGCAGTTCTTC
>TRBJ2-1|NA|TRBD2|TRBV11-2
CASIPTRLAGAPLSYNEQFF
TGTGCCAGCATCCCCACCAGGCTAGCGGGAGCCCCCCTATCCTACAATGAGCAGTTCTTC
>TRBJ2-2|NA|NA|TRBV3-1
CASSLRRATGELFF
TGTGCCAGCAGCCTCCGCAGGGCCACCGGGGAGCTGTTTTTT
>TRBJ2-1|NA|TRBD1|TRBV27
CASSPSRDRGIYEQFF
TGTGCCAGCAGTCCATCCCGGGACAGGGGAATATATGAGCAGTTCTTC
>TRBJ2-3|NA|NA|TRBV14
CASTMGGRGIDTQYF
TGTGCCAGCACCATGGGAGGCCGCGGGATTGATACGCAGTATTTT
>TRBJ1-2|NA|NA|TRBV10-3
CAIREGGSTQGYTF
TGTGCCATCAGAGAGGGAGGGTCGACTCAGGGCTACACCTTC
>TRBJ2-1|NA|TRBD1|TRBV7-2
CASSLSGTGSYEQFF
TGTGCCAGCAGCTTATCTGGGACAGGGTCCTACGAGCAGTTCTTC
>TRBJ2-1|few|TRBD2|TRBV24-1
CATSEGGGYNEQFF
TGTGCCACCAGTGAGGGGGGGGGCTACAATGAGCAGTTCTTC